These 18 T cell receptor beta chains originate from one sample sequenced in a study of T cell responses to AZD1222 COVID-19 vaccine. Clones were read by immunoSEQ multiplex PCR, and TCRdb kept only the in-frame ones, dropping some. This table holds some 81,000 clones, roughly 84% found once. This material consisted of peripheral blood, taken 28 days after the second AZD1222 dose. The origin of the receptors is an adult who received the AZD1222 COVID-19 vaccine.

This clone was observed a single time. This chain connects TRBV28 to TRBJ2-7; D gene unclear. The ends were cut back, 5 bases at V and 2 bases at J, with 10 bases in the middle. The CDR3 extends over 13 amino acids. CDR1 and CDR2 from the germline V gene are MDHEN and SYDVKM. For the CDR3, the DNA is TGTGCCAGCAGTCCGACACTGGCCTACGAGCAGTACTTC. Amino acid sequence: CASSPTLAYEQYF.

A few counts support this clone. This rearrangement joins TRBV28 to TRBJ2-6; possibly TRBD1 or TRBD2 for D (5 bases each). CDR3 length: 17 amino acids. Germline V gene data show CDR1 as MDHEN and CDR2 as SYDVKM. Between the trimmed V and J ends, which lost 4 bases and 1 base, there was a span of 14 bases. CDR3 DNA: TGTGCCAGCAGTTACCGCCCTGGGGGATCTGGGGCCAACGTCCTGACTTTC. Translated: CASSYRPGGSGANVLTF. The variable domain in full, completed from reference TRBV28 and TRBJ2-6, reads DVKVTQSSRYLVKRTGEKVFLECVQDMDHENMFWYRQDPGLGLRLIYFSYDVKMKEKGDIPEGYSVSREKKERFSLILESASTNQTSMYLCASSYRPGGSGANVLTFGAGSRLTVL.

The rearrangement uses TRBV10-3 and TRBJ2-7; the match to TRBD2 covers 11 bases. The ends lost 0 bases at V and 4 bases at J; junction bases unmatched: 2. CDR1 and CDR2 (germline): ENHRY, SYGVKD. The CDR3 runs 15 residues. The CDR3 loop reads CAISESTSGMYEQYF. The CDR3 nucleotides read TGTGCCATCAGTGAGTCGACTAGCGGGATGTACGAGCAGTACTTC.

This clone was seen a handful of times. This chain joins TRBV6-5 and TRBJ2-1; 8 bases align to TRBD1. Germline V lookup: CDR1 MNHEY, CDR2 SVGAGI. V lost 4 bases to trimming and J lost 4 bases; unmatched junction nucleotides: 3. The CDR3 has 14 amino acids. The CDR3 loop reads CASSLGQGYNEQFF. In DNA form, the CDR3 reads TGTGCCAGCAGTTTAGGACAGGGATACAATGAGCAGTTCTTC.

The rearrangement joins TRBV12-3 or TRBV12-4 to TRBJ2-7; a possible D gene is TRBD1 (6 bases). V lost 5 bases, J lost 9 bases, and 17 bases lay in between. The CDR3 is made up of 13 amino acids. CDR3 residues: CASSRTVGAGQYF. CDR3 nucleotides: TGTGCCAGCAGTCGGACAGTCGGGGCCGGGCAGTACTTC.

The V and J genes are TRBV5-6 and TRBJ1-1; D gene ambiguous. Between the trimmed V and J ends, which lost 0 bases and 1 base, there was a span of 13 bases. Germline V CDR1 and CDR2: SGHDT, YYEEEE. This CDR3 has 16 residues. The CDR3 region has the DNA TGTGCCAGCAGCTTGGGCCCTGCTATTCGGAACACTGAAGCTTTCTTT. This encodes CASSLGPAIRNTEAFF.

The V and J genes are TRBV27 and TRBJ2-3; D remains ambiguous. The V end was cut by 6 bases, the J end by 0 bases, with 7 bases between. Germline V gene lookup returns CDR1 MNHEY and CDR2 SMNVEV (reference sequence). This CDR3 is 13 amino acids long. Written as DNA, the CDR3 is TGTGCCAGCAGGTTCACTAGCACAGATACGCAGTATTTT. Translation: CASRFTSTDTQYF.

The chain has TRBV28 and TRBJ1-4; D might be TRBD1 (5 bases). Trimming stripped 6 bases from V and 8 bases from J, with 13 bases between. This CDR3 is built from 13 residues. Germline loops: CDR1 MDHEN, CDR2 SYDVKM. CDR3 DNA: TGTGCCAGCAGCAGAACCGGGACCGAAAAACTGTTTTTT. It encodes CASSRTGTEKLFF.

The sample holds one count of this clone. The rearrangement joins TRBV30 to TRBJ2-3, with D uncertain. This CDR3 spans 15 amino acids. CDR1 GTSNPN and CDR2 SVGIG come from the germline V gene (reference sequence). V lost 7 bases and J 1 base, leaving 18 bases between the germline ends. The CDR3 sequence is CASTQLTVGTDTQYF. DNA for the CDR3: TGTGCCTCCACTCAACTCACCGTTGGCACAGATACGCAGTATTTT.

This clone appeared a single time. This sequence joins TRBV10-1 and TRBJ2-5; D uncertain. Between the trimmed V and J ends, which lost 5 bases and 1 base, there was a span of 11 bases. The CDR3 contains 14 residues. Germline V gives CDR1 WNHNN, CDR2 SYGVQD (reference sequence). CDR3 in amino acids: CASSSTPGQETQYF. The CDR3, as DNA: TGCGCCAGCAGTTCCACACCAGGCCAAGAGACCCAGTACTTC.

Only one count was recorded for this clone. The rearrangement joins TRBV25-1 to TRBJ1-2; 8 nucleotides align to TRBD1. V shed 6 bases, J shed 4 bases, and the junction held 10 bases outside the gene matches. Germline V gene data show CDR1 as MGHDK and CDR2 as SYGVNS. The CDR3 covers 15 residues. In DNA form, the CDR3 reads TGTGCCAGCAGGCACACCGGACAGGGAACCTATGGCTACACCTTC. Translating gives CASRHTGQGTYGYTF.

V gene TRBV11-2 combines with J gene TRBJ2-3; 13 positions match TRBD2. The CDR3 sequence is 18 residues long. With 2 bases clipped from V and 5 bases from J, the junction kept 10 bases outside the gene matches. Looked up from germline, CDR1 is SGHAT and CDR2 is FQNNGV. CDR3 nucleotides: TGTGCCAGCAGCTTAACACTAGCGGGAGGGCGAGGCGAAGATACGCAGTATTTT. Amino acid sequence: CASSLTLAGGRGEDTQYF.

The rearrangement joins TRBV28 to TRBJ2-7, with a possible D match to TRBD2 (7 bases). V lost 7 bases and J lost 3, with 13 bases in between. Looked up from germline, CDR1 is MDHEN and CDR2 is SYDVKM. CDR3 length: 13 amino acids. For the CDR3, the DNA is TGTGCCAGCAAAGGGGGGGGTCGCTACGAGCAGTACTTC. Translated, it gives CASKGGGRYEQYF.

This chain links TRBV5-4 with TRBJ2-2, with D tentatively TRBD2 (5 bases). V shed 4 bases and J shed 1 base, with 14 bases lying between them. This CDR3 is built from 16 residues. Germline V gene data show CDR1 as SGHNT and CDR2 as YYREEE (reference sequence). The CDR3 DNA is TGTGCCAGCAGCCCGAAGTCCCGGGAGAACACCGGGGAGCTGTTTTTT. Protein product: CASSPKSRENTGELFF.

In its sample, this clone was seen once. The chain is built from TRBV28 and TRBJ2-7; a possible D gene is TRBD1 (7 bases). Trimming shortened V by 6 bases and J by 2 bases, and 17 bases separated the two germline ends. Per the germline V gene, CDR1 is MDHEN and CDR2 is SYDVKM. This CDR3 has 15 amino acids. The CDR3 loop is CASSTHRGGTYEQYF. The CDR3 DNA is TGTGCCAGCAGCACGCACAGGGGAGGTACCTACGAGCAGTACTTC.

The V and J genes are TRBV14 and TRBJ2-1; D may be TRBD1 (5 bases). The CDR3 extends over 18 amino acids. CDR1 is SGHDN and CDR2 is FVKESK in the germline V gene. The ends were cut back, 4 bases at V and 4 bases at J, with 23 bases in the middle. The CDR3 loop reads CASSPGIRTELLYNEQFF. CDR3 DNA sequence: TGTGCCAGCAGCCCAGGGATCCGGACGGAGCTTCTGTACAATGAGCAGTTCTTC.

V and J are TRBV4-3 and TRBJ2-3, with D perhaps matching TRBD1 (6 bases). The germline V and J ends were trimmed by 0 bases and 1 base, with 11 bases remaining between them. The germline gives CDR1 LGHNA, CDR2 YSLEER. The CDR3 sequence is 16 residues long. In DNA form, the CDR3 reads TGCGCCAGCAGCCAAGAGGGGGCTTCTCGCACAGATACGCAGTATTTT. Translation gives CASSQEGASRTDTQYF.

The rearrangement links TRBV7-8 to TRBJ2-7; no reliable D call. V lost 4 bases to trimming and J lost 2 bases, with 18 bases between them. Germline values: CDR1 SGHVS, CDR2 FQNEAQ. This CDR3 region has 16 residues. The CDR3 DNA sequence: TGTGCCAGCAGCTCCCCTTTTAACTCTGGGGCCTACGAGCAGTACTTC. Encoded protein: CASSSPFNSGAYEQYF.